This TCR beta chain was identified in a study of blood T cell repertoires in COVID-19. Study-level information: The United States, Italy and Spain supplied acute and convalescent COVID-19 samples. Sources were T cells, B-cell-depleted T cells, or PBMCs; the material itself was cDNA or gDNA.

By share of the sample, this clone is medium-sized. In the original analysis: Amplification of reference gene primers was used by the study to estimate nucleated cell counts. The method was immunoSEQ multiplex PCR; TCRdb's version includes in-frame clones alone and lacks a portion of them. For V, J and clone size, that table is used; D and trimming come from the DNA. The table includes 25,000 to 30,000 clones, approximately 87% detected once. The CDR3 consists of 16 residues. V was clipped by 5 bases and J by 5 bases; unmatched bases: 10. From germline, CDR1 is SGHTA and CDR2 FQGNSA. The chain uses TRBV7-2 and TRBJ2-5; 11 bases are shared with TRBD2. The sequenced sample was peripheral blood. This TCR was recovered from a man between 65 and 79 years old with active COVID-19. The CDR3 region has the DNA TGTGCCAGCAGCCTCCTAGCGGGGGGAGGGCACGAGACCCAGTACTTC. Protein sequence: CASSLLAGGGHETQYF.